One and the same sample provided the 25 T cell receptor beta chains below, sequenced in a study of blood T cell repertoires in COVID-19. The assay was immunoSEQ multiplex PCR, and TCRdb's table has in-frame clones only and misses some. The profile covers about 150,000 clones, with roughly 89% appearing a single time and just under 3% taken by the ten largest. The sequenced sample consisted of peripheral blood. The receptors derive from a man between 60 and 75 years old with active or convalescent COVID-19.

The V and J genes are TRBV19 and TRBJ2-5; TRBD1 aligns across 11 bases. The CDR3 covers 16 residues. Germline trimming cut 3 bases from V and 4 bases from J; bases unmatched to any gene: 7. Germline CDR1 and CDR2: LNHDA and SQIVND (reference sequence). CDR3 amino acids: CASSISGQGAGETQYF. The CDR3 DNA sequence: TGTGCCAGTAGTATTTCTGGACAGGGGGCTGGAGAGACCCAGTACTTC.

The chain links TRBV6-2 or TRBV6-3 to TRBJ2-1; 11 bases match TRBD2. Germline CDR1 is MNHEY and CDR2 is SVGEGT. The CDR3 spans 18 residues. Trimming cost V 6 bases and J 9 bases; bases outside gene matches: 19. The CDR3 nucleotides are TGTGCCAGCAGCCGCGTGGGGATAGCGGGAGGGGAAGTAACTGAGCAGTTCTTC. Its translation: CASSRVGIAGGEVTEQFF.

This chain links TRBV19 with TRBJ2-7; 14 bases fit TRBD2. J lost 6 bases, V lost 9 bases, and 10 bases had no gene match. This CDR3 contains 15 residues. The germline gives CDR1 LNHDA, CDR2 SQIVND (reference sequence). This chain's CDR3 is CASSTGTSGRGEQYF. The CDR3 coding sequence is TGTGCCAGCAGCACCGGGACTAGCGGGAGAGGCGAGCAGTACTTC.

The genes are TRBV6-5 and TRBJ2-5, with 8 bases lining up with TRBD2. The J segment lost 3 bases and the V segment lost 2 bases, leaving 2 bases of the junction unmatched. From germline, CDR1 is MNHEY and CDR2 SVGAGI. The CDR3 is 14 residues long. The CDR3 nucleotides are TGTGCCAGCAGTTACCTTAGCGGGGAAGAGACCCAGTACTTC. Translating it yields CASSYLSGEETQYF.

This sequence joins TRBV9 and TRBJ2-3, with 8 bases identical to TRBD2. This CDR3 is built from 16 residues. CDR1 is SGDLS and CDR2 is YYNGEE in the germline V gene. With 4 bases clipped from V and 1 base from J, the junction kept 8 bases outside the gene matches. The DNA for the CDR3 is TGTGCCAGCAGCCCCTTTCATAGCGGGGGCACAGATACGCAGTATTTT. Translation gives CASSPFHSGGTDTQYF. The full variable domain, with the rest looked up from reference TRBV9 and TRBJ2-3, is DSGVTQTPKHLITATGQRVTLRCSPRSGDLSVYWYQQSLDQGLQFLIQYYNGEERAKGNILERFSAQQFPDLHSELNLSSLELGDSALYFCASSPFHSGGTDTQYFGPGTRLTVL.

The chain carries TRBV28 and TRBJ2-1, with 13 bases fitting TRBD2. Unmatched junction bases numbered 3, after V lost 3 bases and J lost 7 bases. The CDR3 extends over 15 amino acids. CDR1 and CDR2 from the germline V gene are MDHEN and SYDVKM. CDR3 residues: CASSFTSGRANEQFF. CDR3 DNA: TGTGCCAGCAGTTTTACTAGCGGGAGGGCAAATGAGCAGTTCTTC.

This clone has only a few counts. The CDR3 DNA reads as TGTGCCAGCAGCCCTGACTGGACTAGCGGGAGTTATGAGCAGTTCTTC. This gives the protein CASSPDWTSGSYEQFF. The chain joins TRBV7-2 to TRBJ2-1, with TRBD2 identical over 13 bases. Germline V gene lookup returns CDR1 SGHTA and CDR2 FQGNSA. The CDR3 sequence is 16 residues long. V lost 5 bases and J lost 8; bases outside the gene matches: 9.

This chain uses TRBV6-5 with TRBJ1-3; D is uncertain. The germline V and J ends were trimmed by 2 bases and 0 bases, with 8 bases remaining between them. CDR3 length: 15 residues. The germline gives CDR1 MNHEY, CDR2 SVGAGI. The CDR3 DNA is TGTGCCAGCAGTTACCAACTACGCTCTGGAAACACCATATATTTT. Translation: CASSYQLRSGNTIYF.

The V gene is TRBV2, the J gene TRBJ1-2, with 7 bases aligning to TRBD1. The CDR3 spans 13 residues. The J segment lost 3 bases and the V segment lost 7 bases, leaving 5 bases of the junction unmatched. Per the germline V gene, CDR1 is SNHLY and CDR2 is FYNNEI. The CDR3: CASNDQGDYGYTF. CDR3 nucleotides: TGTGCCAGCAACGACCAGGGGGACTATGGCTACACCTTC.

J is TRBJ1-2 and V is TRBV30; 10 nucleotides line up with TRBD1. The ends lost 2 bases at V and 7 bases at J; junction bases unmatched: 7. The germline CDR1 and CDR2 sequences are GTSNPN and SVGIG (reference sequence). This CDR3 has 14 residues. The CDR3 loop is CAWSRDRGNTGYTF. The CDR3 coding sequence is TGTGCCTGGAGTAGGGACAGGGGAAATACTGGCTACACCTTC.

The chain uses TRBV29-1 and TRBJ1-2, with D unclear. V gave up 0 bases and J gave up 8 bases, with 13 bases separating them. The CDR3 extends over 13 amino acids. Looked up from germline, CDR1 is SQVTM and CDR2 is ANQGSEA. The CDR3 is CSVEEFPSMGYTF. CDR3 DNA: TGCAGCGTTGAAGAATTTCCCTCTATGGGCTACACCTTC. Looking up the rest from reference TRBV29-1 and TRBJ1-2 gives the full variable domain: SAVISQKPSRDICQRGTSLTIQCQVDSQVTMMFWYRQQPGQSLTLIATANQGSEATYESGFVIDKFPISRPNLTFSTLTVSNMSPEDSSIYLCSVEEFPSMGYTFGSGTRLTVV.

The chain joins TRBV25-1 to TRBJ1-2; no reliable D call. In germline, CDR1 is MGHDK, CDR2 SYGVNS. The CDR3 covers 11 residues. Trimming stripped 9 bases from V and 7 bases from J, with 12 bases between. CDR3 DNA: TGTGCCAGTTGGAATTCGGGTGGCTACACCTTC. Translation gives CASWNSGGYTF.

The rearrangement links TRBV4-3 to TRBJ2-1; perhaps TRBD2 as D (6 bases). V gave up 3 bases and J gave up 8 bases, with 17 bases separating them. The CDR3 sequence is 15 residues long. The germline CDR1 and CDR2 sequences are LGHNA and YSLEER. CDR3 amino acids: CASSQLGTPIDEQFF. The CDR3 bases are TGCGCCAGCAGCCAGTTAGGGACTCCGATCGATGAGCAGTTCTTC.

This sequence joins TRBV29-1 and TRBJ2-7; 9 bases are a match to TRBD1. V shed 7 bases and J 7 bases; nucleotides not matched to a gene: 14. Germline CDR1 is SQVTM and CDR2 is ANQGSEA. This CDR3 comprises 14 residues. The CDR3 region has the DNA TGCAGCGCCAAAACCGGGACAGGGCCTAGTGAGCAGTACTTC. Amino acids: CSAKTGTGPSEQYF.

This chain links TRBV3-1 (or the pseudogene TRBV3-2) with TRBJ2-3; possible D gene TRBD2, 5 bases. This CDR3 is 16 amino acids long. V was pared by 4 bases and J by 1 base, with 15 bases between. Germline lookup yields CDR1 LGHDT and CDR2 YNNKEL (reference sequence). CDR3 DNA sequence: TGTGCCAGCAGCCCACCCGGGGTTCTCGGCACAGATACGCAGTATTTT. It translates to CASSPPGVLGTDTQYF.

The rearrangement uses TRBV6-2 or TRBV6-3 and TRBJ2-5; D not certain. The CDR3 length is 13 residues. Per germline, CDR1 MNHEY and CDR2 SVGEGT. Trimming cost V 3 bases and J 0 bases, with 5 bases left between them. The chain's CDR3 is CASSYMYQETQYF. Here the CDR3 DNA reads TGTGCCAGCAGTTATATGTACCAAGAGACCCAGTACTTC.

V and J are TRBV9 and TRBJ2-3; 16 bases agree with TRBD2. Germline V lookup: CDR1 SGDLS, CDR2 YYNGEE. J gave up 5 bases and V 4 bases, and 10 bases lay outside the gene matches. The CDR3 runs to 18 residues. CDR3 residues: CASSFSGTSGGAQDTQYF. In nucleotides, the CDR3 is TGTGCCAGCAGCTTTTCCGGGACTAGCGGGGGGGCACAAGATACGCAGTATTTT. The whole variable domain, remainder taken from reference TRBV9 and TRBJ2-3, is DSGVTQTPKHLITATGQRVTLRCSPRSGDLSVYWYQQSLDQGLQFLIQYYNGEERAKGNILERFSAQQFPDLHSELNLSSLELGDSALYFCASSFSGTSGGAQDTQYFGPGTRLTVL.

The chain employs TRBV29-1 and TRBJ2-1, with D maybe TRBD2 (6 bases). This CDR3 has 15 residues. V was pared by 8 bases and J by 0 bases, with 17 bases between. Per the germline V gene, CDR1 is SQVTM and CDR2 is ANQGSEA. CDR3 in DNA: TGCAGCTCCCGCGGGGTGGGGGACTCCTACAATGAGCAGTTCTTC. It encodes CSSRGVGDSYNEQFF.

This chain connects TRBV19 to TRBJ1-1; D is unclear. This CDR3 region has 15 residues. CDR1 and CDR2 from the germline V gene are LNHDA and SQIVND (reference sequence). The V end lost 7 bases, the J end lost 4 bases, and 19 bases lay between the germline ends. The DNA of the CDR3 is TGTGCCAGTACGGGAGGAGGATTTCTAGCCACTGAAGCTTTCTTT. This encodes CASTGGGFLATEAFF. The entire variable domain, with the rest obtained from reference TRBV19 and TRBJ1-1, is as follows: DGGITQSPKYLFRKEGQNVTLSCEQNLNHDAMYWYRQDPGQGLRLIYYSQIVNDFQKGDIAEGYSVSREKKESFPLTVTSAQKNPTAFYLCASTGGGFLATEAFFGQGTRLTVV.

J is TRBJ2-3 and V is TRBV27; D not certain. Trimming pared 3 bases from V and 6 bases from J, leaving 4 bases between. The CDR3 loop spans 11 amino acids. CDR1 and CDR2 (germline): MNHEY, SMNVEV (reference sequence). The CDR3 DNA reads TGTGCCAGCAGTTTTGAGGATACGCAGTATTTT. Residues: CASSFEDTQYF.

This chain uses TRBV6-1 with TRBJ2-7; perhaps TRBD2 as D (5 bases). This CDR3 has 14 amino acids. Germline V gene sequence: CDR1 MNHNS, CDR2 SASEGT. V was pared by 3 bases and J by 3 bases, with 12 bases between. The CDR3 reads CASSEMGRDYEQYF. CDR3 nucleotide sequence: TGTGCCAGCAGTGAGATGGGCCGGGACTACGAGCAGTACTTC.

This chain joins TRBV24-1 and TRBJ2-1; possibly TRBD1 for D (6 bases). V lost 6 bases, J lost 5 bases, and 10 bases lay in between. In germline, CDR1 is KGHDR, CDR2 SFDVKD. CDR3 size: 13 residues. The CDR3 spells CATSRDTNNEQFF. Written as DNA, the CDR3 is TGTGCCACCAGTCGGGACACTAACAATGAGCAGTTCTTC.

The chain combines TRBV10-3 with TRBJ1-2; no firm D call. The germline V gene encodes CDR1 ENHRY and CDR2 SYGVKD. This CDR3 is built from 13 residues. Trimming took 5 bases from V and 3 from J, leaving 10 bases between them. The CDR3 reads CAISKDKDYGYTF. CDR3 DNA: TGTGCCATCAGTAAAGACAAGGACTATGGCTACACCTTC.

The chain has TRBV6-5 and TRBJ2-7; 7 bases map to TRBD1. Germline loops: CDR1 MNHEY, CDR2 SVGAGI. Trimming at V came to 6 bases and at J to 4 bases, leaving 6 bases not matched to a gene. The CDR3 loop spans 13 amino acids. The CDR3 DNA sequence: TGTGCCAGCAGCCGGGACAGAAGATACGAGCAGTACTTC. This sequence encodes CASSRDRRYEQYF.

V and J are TRBV28 and TRBJ1-2; D uncertain. This CDR3 spans 16 amino acids. Germline V gives CDR1 MDHEN, CDR2 SYDVKM. Deletions cut 3 bases from V and 0 bases from J, with 14 bases between. CDR3 DNA: TGTGCCAGCAGTTTCCTTCGGACTCTAGCTAACTATGGCTACACCTTC. Translated, it gives CASSFLRTLANYGYTF.